This TCR beta chain came from a study of blood T cell repertoires in COVID-19 (dated by TCRdb to 2018 to 2020). With respect to the entire study: Samples from collaborators originated in the United States, Italy and Spain and spanned both the acute and convalescent phases of COVID-19. The material from the prospective study consisted of cDNA or gDNA derived from T cells, B-cell-depleted T cells, or PBMCs. The dataset comprised deeply sampled blood TCRbeta repertoires from subjects exposed to, actively infected with, or recovered from COVID-19. The repertoires were released in a freely available public database meant as a resource for research on the immune response to SARS-CoV-2. The samples were drawn from two sources: the first 160 participants of the ongoing ImmuneRACE study, and 1,200 or so subjects contributed by 6 global collaborators. A de-identified subject ID, COVID-19 status, age in years and sex were almost always included in the sample metadata. Where available, HLA class I and class II types were obtained from metadata supplied by the sample provider rather than from assay-based typing. The full study reports these points: How much clinical and demographic metadata was included differed by source and by participant, and the metadata was provided uncurated.

TCRbeta CDR3 regions were amplified from genomic DNA using the immunoSEQ Assay, a bias-controlled multiplex PCR. Processing in the source paper ran as follows. Nucleated cell counts per sample were estimated from amplification of reference gene primers within the assay. To quantify the absolute abundance of each unique TCRbeta CDR3 rearrangement, sequence reads were collapsed and filtered. For each sample, productive Simpson clonality was calculated as the square root of Simpson's diversity index over productive rearrangements. TCRdb retrieved this table from immuneACCESS and kept in-frame rearrangements only. Not all clones are present; in checked studies, unresolved V genes account for under half, and no reason is known for the remainder. D and trimming come from the DNA, and the V and J calls and clone size come from that table. The sample table lists under 250,000 clones, over 75% of them with a count of one. Over 10% of the sample is in the top ten clones.

A word on this clone: The antigen this receptor binds is unknown. No base quality information exists; no much larger clone differs at one position.

Taken from cysteine to phenylalanine, the CDR3 has 18 residues. Only the CDR3 part of the read is kept: 54 bases, read in frame from the first base. V has 2 bases trimmed and J has 8 bases trimmed; junction bases matching no gene number 13. Collaborating institutions collected whole blood in K2EDTA tubes following their own protocols. For TCRbeta analysis, collaborators shipped samples as frozen whole blood, isolated PBMCs, or DNA extracted from either of those sample types. Sequenced sample: peripheral blood. The sequence was collected from a human donor in a cohort sampled during active COVID-19. The V gene is TRBV23-1 and the J gene is TRBJ1-4, with 11 bases aligning to TRBD1. TRBV23-1 is known as an ORF, though its function is uncertain. The encoded CDR3 is CASSQGTDRGHNGEKLFF. The nucleotide sequence reads TGCGCCAGCAGTCAAGGTACGGACAGGGGGCACAATGGGGAAAAACTGTTTTTT.